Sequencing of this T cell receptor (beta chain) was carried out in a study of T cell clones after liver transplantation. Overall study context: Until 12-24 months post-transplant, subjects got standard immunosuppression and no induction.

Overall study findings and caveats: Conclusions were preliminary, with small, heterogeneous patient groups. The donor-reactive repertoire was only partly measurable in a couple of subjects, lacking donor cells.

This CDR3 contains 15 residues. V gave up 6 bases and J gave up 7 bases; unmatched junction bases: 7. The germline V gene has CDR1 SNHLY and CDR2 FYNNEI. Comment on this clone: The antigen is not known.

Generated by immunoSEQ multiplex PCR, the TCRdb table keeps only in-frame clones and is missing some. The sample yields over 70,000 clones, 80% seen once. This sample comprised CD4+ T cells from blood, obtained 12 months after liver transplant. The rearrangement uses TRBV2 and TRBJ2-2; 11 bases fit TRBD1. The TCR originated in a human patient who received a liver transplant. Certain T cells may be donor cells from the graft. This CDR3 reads CASSGQGARDGELFF. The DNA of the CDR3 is TGTGCCAGCAGCGGACAGGGGGCGCGGGACGGGGAGCTGTTTTTT.